This TCR beta chain was retrieved from a study of PD-1 blockade in classical Hodgkin lymphoma. Study conclusions and caveats: CD4+ TCR diversity climbed significantly by C4D1, unlike CD8+ TCR diversity.

CDR1 and CDR2 (germline): LNHDA, SQIVND (reference sequence). The CDR3 runs to 16 residues. The V gene lost 5 bases and the J gene lost 8 bases, with 22 bases spanning the gap. The protocol was immunoSEQ multiplex PCR, while the TCRdb copy is restricted to in-frame clones and leaves out a portion. This table holds about 90,000 clones, 83% found once. On this clone itself: Its specificity is not known.

The time point: cycle 4 day 1 (C4D1), after less than 7 weeks of nivolumab. Exposure to brentuximab vedotin varied, and each patient had relapsed following autologous stem cell transplantation. The material was peripheral blood mononuclear cells (PBMCs), obtained before the fourth cycle of nivolumab. This sequence was found in a human donor with classical Hodgkin lymphoma. V usage is TRBV19 and J usage is TRBJ1-3; D is unclear. The CDR3 bases are TGTGCCAGTAGTGCCCGGGCCCGGGCCCAATCGGACACCATATATTTT. This translates into CASSARARAQSDTIYF.